This TCR beta chain was identified in a study of T-cell reconstitution after alpha-beta-depleted transplantation in children. CDR3 length equals 13 residues. V was clipped by 3 bases and J by 3 bases, with 9 bases between them. Germline lookup yields CDR1 MNHEY and CDR2 SMNVEV (reference sequence). This clonotype showed up just a few times. The TCRbeta library was prepared with unique molecular identifiers. MiXCR, applied by TCRdb to the PCR reads, yields one record per CDR3 protein. The sample has 380,000 or so distinct CDR3 sequences, about an eighth seen once. The V and J genes are TRBV27 and TRBJ2-7, with D possibly being TRBD2 (6 bases). This clonotype was obtained from a human donor who donated a stem cell graft to a child with Fanconi anemia. The specimen was PBMCs, collected from the stem cell graft. CDR3 DNA sequence: TGTGCCAGCAGTTTCGACGGGAGCTACGAGCAGTACTTC. Amino acids: CASSFDGSYEQYF.